This T cell receptor (beta chain) was captured in a study of blood T cells in healthy people across ages. Overall study findings and caveats: Higher diversity and more naive CD4+ cells were features of long-lived donors, compared to aged donors.

This clonotype has only a few counts. Its specificity is not known. A second PCR, run for about 6 to 11 cycles, used a sample-barcoded 5' primer plus a J-beta primer mix. TCRdb called the 5' RACE reads again in MiXCR, with one record for every CDR3 protein. The repertoire holds around 1,000,000 distinct CDR3 sequences, with less than 25% as singletons. The same data also went into a second study, on T cells of mothers and their children.

The TCR comes from a girl aged 2 to 10 in good health. Sequenced input: blood.

CDR3 in amino acids: CASSPVGTSANTQYF. The DNA for the CDR3 is TGTGCCAGCAGTCCGGTAGGGACTAGCGCCAATACGCAGTATTTT. The chain has TRBV6-1 and TRBJ2-3, with 10 bases lining up with TRBD2. CDR1 is MNHNS and CDR2 is SASEGT in the germline V gene. The CDR3 has 15 residues. V lost 5 bases to trimming and J lost 7 bases; unmatched junction nucleotides: 9.